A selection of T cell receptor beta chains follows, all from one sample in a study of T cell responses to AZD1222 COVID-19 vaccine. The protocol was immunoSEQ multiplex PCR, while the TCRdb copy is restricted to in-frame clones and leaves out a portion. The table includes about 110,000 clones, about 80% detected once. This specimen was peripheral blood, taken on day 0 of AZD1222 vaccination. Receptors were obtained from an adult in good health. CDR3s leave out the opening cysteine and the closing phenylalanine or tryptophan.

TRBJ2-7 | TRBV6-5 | ASSYKGNSYEQY
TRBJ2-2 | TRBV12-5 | ASGPNAGELF
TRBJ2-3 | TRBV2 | ASRGLSTDTQY
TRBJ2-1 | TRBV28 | ASSFHATWGNEQF
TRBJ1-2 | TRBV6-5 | ASRSAYGYT
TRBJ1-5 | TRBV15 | ATSRDSSTGVGNQSQH
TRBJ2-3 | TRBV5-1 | ASSPGPSTDTQY
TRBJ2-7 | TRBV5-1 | ASSFSPGGLSYEQY
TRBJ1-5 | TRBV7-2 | ASSLAGARQPQH
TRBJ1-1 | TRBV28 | ASSFHTENTEAF
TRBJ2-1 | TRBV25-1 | ASSVKLVRF
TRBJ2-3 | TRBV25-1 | ASSEGGSFDTQY
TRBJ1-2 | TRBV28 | VAGNNYGYT
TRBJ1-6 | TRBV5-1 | ASSRTAVSSYNSPLH
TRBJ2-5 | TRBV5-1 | ASSDLETQY
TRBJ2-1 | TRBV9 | ASSVEAGSRQF
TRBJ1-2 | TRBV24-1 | ATSDRDRTNYGYT
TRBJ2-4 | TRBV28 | ASSLAGAIAKNIQY
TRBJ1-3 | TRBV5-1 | ASSPAQGFTGNTIY
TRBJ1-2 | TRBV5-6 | ASSLNYGYT
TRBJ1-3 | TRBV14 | ASSQLPPRGKDGNTIY
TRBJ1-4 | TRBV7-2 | ASSFRGVNEKLF
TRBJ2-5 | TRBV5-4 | ASSLGLAGGQETQY